What follows describes a single T cell receptor (beta chain). Its matching antigen is unknown. One entry per CDR3 protein results from TCRdb running MiXCR on the 5' RACE reads. This sample has some 350,000 distinct CDR3 sequences, with roughly 14% found just once. These data originate in a study of CD8 T cells in ankylosing spondylitis. Findings and caveats of the study: Reactive arthritis synovial fluid and blood previously showed some of these motif variants. Roughly eight highly homologous variants made up a TCR beta motif that seemed to typify ankylosing spondylitis blood. Within matched ankylosing spondylitis synovial fluid, disease-linked clones were reportedly significantly enriched.

CDR1 and CDR2 (germline): SGHNT, YYREEE (reference sequence). The CDR3 spans 15 residues. The V and J ends lost 2 bases and 1 base respectively, with 9 bases between them. The sequence came from a male donor with ankylosing spondylitis or in good health (not recorded which). Material: blood, either unsorted or a sorted T cell fraction (not recorded which). This chain connects TRBV5-4 to TRBJ2-2; weak D call: TRBD2 (6 bases). The CDR3 spells CASSLLALNTGELFF. CDR3 in DNA: TGTGCCAGCAGCTTACTAGCATTGAACACCGGGGAGCTGTTTTTT.